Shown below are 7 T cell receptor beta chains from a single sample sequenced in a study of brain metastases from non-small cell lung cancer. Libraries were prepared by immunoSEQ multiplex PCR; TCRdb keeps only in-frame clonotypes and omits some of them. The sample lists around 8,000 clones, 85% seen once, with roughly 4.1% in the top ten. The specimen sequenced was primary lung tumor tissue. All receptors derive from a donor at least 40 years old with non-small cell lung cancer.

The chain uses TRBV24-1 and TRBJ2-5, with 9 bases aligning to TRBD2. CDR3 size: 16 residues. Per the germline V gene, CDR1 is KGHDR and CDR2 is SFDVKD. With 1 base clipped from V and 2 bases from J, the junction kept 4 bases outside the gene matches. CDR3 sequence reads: CATSDLSGGPQETQYF. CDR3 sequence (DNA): TGTGCCACCAGTGATTTAAGCGGGGGGCCTCAAGAGACCCAGTACTTC.

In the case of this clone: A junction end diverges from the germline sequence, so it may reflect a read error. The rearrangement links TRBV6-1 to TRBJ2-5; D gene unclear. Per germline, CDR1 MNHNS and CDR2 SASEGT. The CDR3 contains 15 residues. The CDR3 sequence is CASREDGHVTATQYF. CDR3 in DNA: TGTGCCAGCAGGGAAGACGGGCACGTAACGGCGACCCAGTACTTC.

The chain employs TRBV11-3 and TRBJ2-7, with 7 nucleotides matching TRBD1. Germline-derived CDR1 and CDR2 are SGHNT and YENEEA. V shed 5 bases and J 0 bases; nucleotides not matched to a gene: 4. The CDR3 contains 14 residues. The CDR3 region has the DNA TGTGCCAGCAGCCCTGGGACAGCCTCCTACGAGCAGTACTTC. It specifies CASSPGTASYEQYF.

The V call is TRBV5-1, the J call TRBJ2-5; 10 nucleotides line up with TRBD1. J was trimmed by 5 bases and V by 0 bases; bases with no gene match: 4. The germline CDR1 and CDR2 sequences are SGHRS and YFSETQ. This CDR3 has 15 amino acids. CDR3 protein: CASSLGQGAVETQYF. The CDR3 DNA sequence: TGCGCCAGCAGCTTGGGACAGGGGGCCGTCGAGACCCAGTACTTC.

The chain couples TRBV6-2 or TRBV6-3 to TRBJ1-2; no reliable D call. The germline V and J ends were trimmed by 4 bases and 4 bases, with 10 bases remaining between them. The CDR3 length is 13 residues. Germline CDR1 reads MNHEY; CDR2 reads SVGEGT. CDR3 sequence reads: CASSLTLVYGYTF. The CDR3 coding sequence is TGTGCCAGCAGTTTGACACTCGTCTATGGCTACACCTTC.

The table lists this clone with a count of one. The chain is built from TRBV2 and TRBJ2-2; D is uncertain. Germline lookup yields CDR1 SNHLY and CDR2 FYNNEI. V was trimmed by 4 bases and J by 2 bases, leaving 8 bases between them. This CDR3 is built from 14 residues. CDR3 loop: CASSVHPNTGELFF. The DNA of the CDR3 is TGTGCCAGCAGTGTCCACCCTAACACCGGGGAGCTGTTTTTT.

In nucleotides, the CDR3 is TGCGCCAGCAGCTACCAGGGGGACACTGAAGCTTTCTTT. It specifies CASSYQGDTEAFF. The chain couples TRBV5-1 to TRBJ1-1; 7 bases are a match to TRBD1. Trimming cost V 3 bases and J 3 bases; bases outside gene matches: 2. The CDR3 is 13 residues long. Germline V lookup: CDR1 SGHRS, CDR2 YFSETQ.